These T cell receptor beta chains were read from a single sample in a study of T cell responses to AZD1222 COVID-19 vaccine. TCRdb's copy holds only in-frame clones and misses some; the assay was immunoSEQ multiplex PCR. The sample contains about 85,000 clones, roughly nine tenths of which appear only once. Sample: peripheral blood, taken on day 0 of AZD1222 vaccination. The receptor set was obtained from an adult in good health. Each CDR3 is given with its conserved first and last residue. Each record gives: D gene, J gene, V gene, clone size, CDR3 DNA, CDR3 protein. The D gene is left open where the match is weak. Clone sizes are given selectively: once, few, many, or a class where the clone is expanded.

d_call: NA
j_call: TRBJ2-6
v_call: TRBV19
clone_size: once
cdr3_nt: TGTGCCAGTAGTACAGGTACTGGGGCCAACGTCCTGACTTTC
cdr3_aa: CASSTGTGANVLTF

d_call: NA
j_call: TRBJ1-5
v_call: TRBV2
clone_size: NA
cdr3_nt: TGTGCCAGCAGTGACAGCAATCAGCCCCAGCATTTT
cdr3_aa: CASSDSNQPQHF

d_call: NA
j_call: TRBJ1-1
v_call: TRBV7-6
clone_size: NA
cdr3_nt: TGTGCCAGCAGCTTTCAACACCACCCGAACACTGAAGCTTTCTTT
cdr3_aa: CASSFQHHPNTEAFF

d_call: TRBD2
j_call: TRBJ2-5
v_call: TRBV7-9
clone_size: NA
cdr3_nt: TGTGCCAGCAGCCCGGGACTACCTGAGGAGACCCAGTACTTC
cdr3_aa: CASSPGLPEETQYF

d_call: NA
j_call: TRBJ2-5
v_call: TRBV7-7
clone_size: NA
cdr3_nt: TGTGCTAGCAGCTTAGGTCGGGGCGATAAAGAGACCCAGTACTTC
cdr3_aa: CASSLGRGDKETQYF

d_call: NA
j_call: TRBJ1-5
v_call: TRBV11-1
clone_size: NA
cdr3_nt: TGTGCCAGCAGCTTAGGGGTCAATCAGCCCCAGCATTTT
cdr3_aa: CASSLGVNQPQHF

d_call: NA
j_call: TRBJ1-4
v_call: TRBV2
clone_size: NA
cdr3_nt: TGTGCCGGCATGAAGGGGACTCAGAATGAAAAACTGTTTTTT
cdr3_aa: CAGMKGTQNEKLFF

d_call: NA
j_call: TRBJ1-5
v_call: TRBV4-1
clone_size: NA
cdr3_nt: TGCGCCAGCAGCCCAGCCGGGACACAGGAAGGGCAGCCCCAGCATTTT
cdr3_aa: CASSPAGTQEGQPQHF

d_call: NA
j_call: TRBJ1-1
v_call: TRBV27
clone_size: NA
cdr3_nt: TGTGCCAGCAGTTTACGGGGGAACACTGAAGCTTTCTTT
cdr3_aa: CASSLRGNTEAFF

d_call: NA
j_call: TRBJ2-7
v_call: TRBV2
clone_size: NA
cdr3_nt: TGTGCCAGCAATTCACAGAACTCCTACGAGCAGTACTTC
cdr3_aa: CASNSQNSYEQYF

d_call: TRBD1
j_call: TRBJ2-7
v_call: TRBV28
clone_size: NA
cdr3_nt: TGTGCCAGCAGTTTCAGTAGGGGGCCGTCCTACGAGCAGTACTTC
cdr3_aa: CASSFSRGPSYEQYF

d_call: NA
j_call: TRBJ2-7
v_call: TRBV27
clone_size: NA
cdr3_nt: TGTGCCAGCAGTAGAACCGGGGCCTACGAGCAGTACTTC
cdr3_aa: CASSRTGAYEQYF

d_call: TRBD2
j_call: TRBJ2-7
v_call: TRBV2
clone_size: NA
cdr3_nt: TGTGCCAGGGGGAGCGGGAGCTCCTACGAGCAGTACTTC
cdr3_aa: CARGSGSSYEQYF

d_call: TRBD1
j_call: TRBJ1-1
v_call: TRBV28
clone_size: NA
cdr3_nt: TGTGCCAGCAGAACAGGGGCCTGGCGGGCTTTCTTT
cdr3_aa: CASRTGAWRAFF

d_call: NA
j_call: TRBJ1-4
v_call: TRBV27
clone_size: NA
cdr3_nt: TGTGCCAGCAGCGTTACCTTTGTCGGCGAAAAACTGTTTTTT
cdr3_aa: CASSVTFVGEKLFF

d_call: NA
j_call: TRBJ2-1
v_call: TRBV10-1
clone_size: NA
cdr3_nt: TGCGCCAGCAGTGAGTTTGGTACAGCGGGCGTCCTAAATGAGCAGTTCTTC
cdr3_aa: CASSEFGTAGVLNEQFF

d_call: TRBD1
j_call: TRBJ2-2
v_call: TRBV5-1
clone_size: NA
cdr3_nt: TGCGCCAGCAGGGATCCGGGACAGGGGGGAACCGGGGAGCTGTTTTTT
cdr3_aa: CASRDPGQGGTGELFF

d_call: NA
j_call: TRBJ2-7
v_call: TRBV5-1
clone_size: once
cdr3_nt: TGCGCCAGCAGCGGTACTAGGGATGAGCAGTACTTC
cdr3_aa: CASSGTRDEQYF

d_call: TRBD2
j_call: TRBJ2-7
v_call: TRBV5-1
clone_size: NA
cdr3_nt: TGCGCCAGCAGCTTGGGCACGGGACTAGCAGGTTACGAGCAGTACTTC
cdr3_aa: CASSLGTGLAGYEQYF

d_call: TRBD2
j_call: TRBJ2-3
v_call: TRBV7-7
clone_size: NA
cdr3_nt: TGTGCTAGCAGCCCCTCACTAGCGGGGGCCGCTCGGGGCACAGATACGCAGTATTTT
cdr3_aa: CASSPSLAGAARGTDTQYF

d_call: NA
j_call: TRBJ1-5
v_call: TRBV6-1
clone_size: NA
cdr3_nt: TGTGCCAGCAGTGAAGGGACAGTTGGGGGTCAGCCCCAGCATTTT
cdr3_aa: CASSEGTVGGQPQHF

d_call: TRBD1
j_call: TRBJ1-1
v_call: TRBV6-5
clone_size: NA
cdr3_nt: TGTGCCAGCAGCCGGGGACAGGACGCTTTCTTT
cdr3_aa: CASSRGQDAFF

d_call: NA
j_call: TRBJ2-3
v_call: TRBV6-6
clone_size: NA
cdr3_nt: TGTGCCAGCAGTCGCGGGGAGTCCACAGATACGCAGTATTTT
cdr3_aa: CASSRGESTDTQYF

d_call: NA
j_call: TRBJ2-1
v_call: TRBV11-1
clone_size: NA
cdr3_nt: TGTGCCAGCCGCCTTGTCAATGAGCAGTTCTTC
cdr3_aa: CASRLVNEQFF

d_call: TRBD2
j_call: TRBJ2-2
v_call: TRBV4-2
clone_size: NA
cdr3_nt: TGTGCCAGCAGCCAAGATCCGAGCGGGGGAAACACCGGGGAGCTGTTTTTT
cdr3_aa: CASSQDPSGGNTGELFF

d_call: NA
j_call: TRBJ1-1
v_call: TRBV30
clone_size: NA
cdr3_nt: TGTGCCTGGAGTGTATGGGGTGAAGCTTTCTTT
cdr3_aa: CAWSVWGEAFF

d_call: NA
j_call: TRBJ1-5
v_call: TRBV29-1
clone_size: NA
cdr3_nt: TGCAGCGTTGCGGACAGTGACAGCAATCAGCCCCAGCATTTT
cdr3_aa: CSVADSDSNQPQHF

d_call: NA
j_call: TRBJ2-2
v_call: TRBV2
clone_size: NA
cdr3_nt: TGTGCCAGCAGTGAGCTGGGGCTAGGCTTTAACGGGGAGCTGTTTTTT
cdr3_aa: CASSELGLGFNGELFF

d_call: TRBD2
j_call: TRBJ2-1
v_call: TRBV5-6
clone_size: NA
cdr3_nt: TGTGCCAGCAGCGGTAGCGGGAGGAGCTCCTACAATGAGCAGTTCTTC
cdr3_aa: CASSGSGRSSYNEQFF

d_call: TRBD1
j_call: TRBJ1-2
v_call: TRBV6-5
clone_size: NA
cdr3_nt: TGTGCCAGCAGTTCCGAAGGACAGGGGAGAGCATATGGCTACACCTTC
cdr3_aa: CASSSEGQGRAYGYTF

d_call: TRBD2
j_call: TRBJ2-2
v_call: TRBV5-1
clone_size: few
cdr3_nt: TGCGCCAGCAGCCAGTGGGCTAGCGGGAACACCGGGGAGCTGTTTTTT
cdr3_aa: CASSQWASGNTGELFF

d_call: NA
j_call: TRBJ1-3
v_call: TRBV11-1
clone_size: NA
cdr3_nt: TGTGCCAGCAGTTTTGACGGGAACTCTGGAAACACCATATATTTT
cdr3_aa: CASSFDGNSGNTIYF

d_call: TRBD1
j_call: TRBJ1-1
v_call: TRBV6-5
clone_size: NA
cdr3_nt: TGTGCCAGCAGTAACACAGGGGCTGAAGCTTTCTTT
cdr3_aa: CASSNTGAEAFF

d_call: NA
j_call: TRBJ2-4
v_call: TRBV18
clone_size: NA
cdr3_nt: TGTGCCAGCTCACCACCGCTCTACATAGCCAAAAACATTCAGTACTTC
cdr3_aa: CASSPPLYIAKNIQYF